This T cell receptor beta chain was found in a study of regulatory T cells in long-lasting Graves disease. Time point: newly diagnosed GD, antithyroid drugs for less than 3 months. RNA from PBMCs was the source of the TCR library. Construction of TCR beta libraries relied on iRepertoire HTBI primers and on Arm-PCR targeting CDR3 regions. TCRdb reanalysed the multiplex PCR reads using MiXCR and keeps one entry per CDR3 protein. The table has approximately 470,000 distinct CDR3 sequences, under 20% seen once. This clonotype was seen many times. Trimming cost V 3 bases and J 5 bases, with 14 bases left between them. There are 14 residues in the CDR3. Per germline, CDR1 ENHRY and CDR2 SYGVKD. The same specimen was also included in a second study, on T cells in Graves' hyperthyroidism and ophthalmopathy.

The receptor's source is a man aged 35 to 55 with Graves disease. This rearrangement joins TRBV10-3 to TRBJ2-7, with D possibly being TRBD2 (6 bases). The sequencing used peripheral blood mononuclear cells (PBMCs), collected at new diagnosis, from a patient treated with antithyroid drugs. The CDR3 here is CAISDQEEGHEQYF. DNA for the CDR3: TGTGCCATCAGTGATCAGGAGGAGGGACACGAGCAGTACTTC.